A single sample gave rise to the 3 T cell receptor beta chains below, sequenced in a study of cytomegalovirus exposure and HLA in healthy donors (dated 2017 in TCRdb). The method behind the library was the immunoSEQ multiplex PCR assay. For the multiplex PCR, a mixture combining 60 forward primers for TCR Vbeta segments and 13 reverse primers for TCR Jbeta segments was used. Entries here come from immuneACCESS through TCRdb and include only in-frame sequences with V and J called. Some clones fail to appear in such tables; in the studies checked, an unresolved V gene covers under half of the shortfall, and the cause of the remainder is unknown. The sample table contains 150,000 to 200,000 clones; only one count was recorded for approximately 75% of them. Of the sample, less than 2% is held by the ten largest clones. Specimen: PBMCs. These receptors were obtained from a woman between 18 and 29 years old in good health and CMV-seronegative.

V usage is TRBV6-6 and J usage is TRBJ2-3; D may be TRBD1 (6 bases). V was cut by 0 bases and J by 4 bases, with 8 bases left in between. This CDR3 region has 14 residues. Per germline, CDR1 MNHNY and CDR2 SVGAGI (reference sequence). The CDR3 coding sequence is TGTGCCAGCAGTTACTCCTCAGGGGCAGATACGCAGTATTTT. Translated: CASSYSSGADTQYF.

This chain links TRBV11-2 with TRBJ1-2; 7 bases match TRBD1. J gave up 6 bases and V 2 bases, and 3 bases lay outside the gene matches. Germline-derived CDR1 and CDR2 are SGHAT and FQNNGV. CDR3 length: 13 residues. This CDR3 is CASSLRGGHGYTF. The DNA of the CDR3 is TGTGCCAGCAGCTTAAGAGGGGGCCATGGCTACACCTTC. The complete variable domain, with remaining parts taken from reference TRBV11-2 and TRBJ1-2, reads EAGVAQSPRYKIIEKRQSVAFWCNPISGHATLYWYQQILGQGPKLLIQFQNNGVVDDSQLPKDRFSAERLKGVDSTLKIQPAKLEDSAVYLCASSLRGGHGYTFGSGTRLTVV.

The rearrangement joins TRBV5-8 to TRBJ2-1; 7 nucleotides match TRBD2. This CDR3 contains 11 residues. V trimming: 4 bases; J trimming: 14 bases; junction bases outside the gene matches: 6. CDR1 and CDR2 from the germline V gene are SGHTS and YDEGEE. CDR3: CASSRDYVEFF. The CDR3 nucleotides read TGTGCCAGCAGCCGGGACTACGTGGAGTTCTTC.